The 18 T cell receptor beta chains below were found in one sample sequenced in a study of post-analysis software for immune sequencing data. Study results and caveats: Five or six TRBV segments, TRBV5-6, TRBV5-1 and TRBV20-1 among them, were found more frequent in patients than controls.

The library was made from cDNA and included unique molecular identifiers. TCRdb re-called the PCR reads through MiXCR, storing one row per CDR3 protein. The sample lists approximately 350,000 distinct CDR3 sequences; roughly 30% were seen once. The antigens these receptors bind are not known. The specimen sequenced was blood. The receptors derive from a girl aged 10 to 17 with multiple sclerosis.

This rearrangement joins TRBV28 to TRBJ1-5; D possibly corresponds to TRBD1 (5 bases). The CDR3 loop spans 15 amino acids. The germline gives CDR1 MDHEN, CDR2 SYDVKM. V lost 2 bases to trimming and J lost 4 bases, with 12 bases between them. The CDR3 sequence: CASSLTGARNQPQHF. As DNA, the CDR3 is TGTGCCAGCAGTTTAACAGGCGCCAGAAATCAGCCCCAGCATTTT.

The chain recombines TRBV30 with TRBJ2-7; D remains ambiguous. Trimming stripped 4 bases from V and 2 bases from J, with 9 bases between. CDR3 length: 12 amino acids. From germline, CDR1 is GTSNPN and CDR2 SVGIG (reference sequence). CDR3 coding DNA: TGTGCCTGGAAGGGTGCTCCCTACGAGCAGTACTTC. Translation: CAWKGAPYEQYF.

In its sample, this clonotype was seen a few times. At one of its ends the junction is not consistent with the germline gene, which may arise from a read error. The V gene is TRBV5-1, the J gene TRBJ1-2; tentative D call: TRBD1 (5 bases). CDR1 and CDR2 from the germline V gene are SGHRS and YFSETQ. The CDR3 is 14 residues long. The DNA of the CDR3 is TGCGCCAGCAGCTCCGGGACGCTTAACTATGTCTACACCTTC. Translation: CASSSGTLNYVYTF.

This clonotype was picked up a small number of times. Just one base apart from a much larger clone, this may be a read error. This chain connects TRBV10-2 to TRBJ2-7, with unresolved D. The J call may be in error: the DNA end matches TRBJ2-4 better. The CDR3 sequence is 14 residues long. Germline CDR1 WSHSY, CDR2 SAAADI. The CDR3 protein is CGSSESNLGNIQYF. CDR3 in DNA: TGCGGCAGCAGTGAGTCTAATCTCGGGAACATTCAGTACTTC.

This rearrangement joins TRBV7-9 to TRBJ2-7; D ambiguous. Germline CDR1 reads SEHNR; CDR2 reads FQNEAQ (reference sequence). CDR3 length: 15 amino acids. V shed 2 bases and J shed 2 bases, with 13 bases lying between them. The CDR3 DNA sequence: TGTGCCAGCAGCTTATTTAATGCCGAGACCTACGAGCAGTACTTC. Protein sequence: CASSLFNAETYEQYF.

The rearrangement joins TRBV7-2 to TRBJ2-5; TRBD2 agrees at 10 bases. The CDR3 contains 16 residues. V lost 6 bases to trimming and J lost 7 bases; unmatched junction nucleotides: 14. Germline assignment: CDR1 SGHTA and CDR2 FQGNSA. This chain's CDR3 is CASRSPGLATSVTQYF. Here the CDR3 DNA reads TGTGCCAGCAGATCTCCGGGACTAGCGACCTCGGTGACCCAGTACTTC.

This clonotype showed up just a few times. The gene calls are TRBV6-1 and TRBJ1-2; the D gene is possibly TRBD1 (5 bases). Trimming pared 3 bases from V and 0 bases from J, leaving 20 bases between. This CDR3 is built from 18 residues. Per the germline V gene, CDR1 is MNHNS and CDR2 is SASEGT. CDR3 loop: CASSDLDTSAFANYGYTF. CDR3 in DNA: TGTGCCAGCAGTGATTTGGACACCTCGGCGTTTGCTAACTATGGCTACACCTTC.

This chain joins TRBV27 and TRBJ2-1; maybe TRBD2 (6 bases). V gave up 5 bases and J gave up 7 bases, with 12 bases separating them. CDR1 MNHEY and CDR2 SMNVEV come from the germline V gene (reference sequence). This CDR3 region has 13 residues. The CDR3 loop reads CASSPGTLNEQFF. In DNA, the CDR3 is TGTGCCAGCAGTCCCGGGACTTTAAATGAGCAGTTCTTC.

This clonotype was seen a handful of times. This CDR3 is CASSSPGAGIDEQFF. CDR3 DNA sequence: TGTGCCAGCAGTTCCCCCGGGGCAGGGATCGATGAGCAGTTCTTC. The chain joins TRBV6-5 to TRBJ2-1; the D call may be TRBD1 or TRBD2 (5 bases each). The CDR3 runs to 15 residues. Germline V gene sequence: CDR1 MNHEY, CDR2 SVGAGI. Trimming cost V 4 bases and J 8 bases, with 18 bases left between them.

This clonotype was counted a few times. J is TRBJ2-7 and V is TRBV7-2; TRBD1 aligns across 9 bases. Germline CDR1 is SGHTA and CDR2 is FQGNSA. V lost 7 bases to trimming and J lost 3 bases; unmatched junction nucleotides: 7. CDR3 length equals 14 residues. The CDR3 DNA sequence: TGTGCCAGCACGATTGGGACAGGGCACTACGAGCAGTACTTC. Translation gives CASTIGTGHYEQYF.

The CDR3 DNA follows: TGTGCCAGCAGCGTACGGGGACCAGCGAACACCGGGGAGCTGTTTTTT. This gives the protein CASSVRGPANTGELFF. The gene calls are TRBV5-5 and TRBJ2-2; D may correspond to TRBD1 or TRBD2 (5 bases each). The V end was cut by 4 bases, the J end by 0 bases, with 13 bases between. CDR3 size: 16 residues. Germline CDR1 SGHKS, CDR2 YYEKEE (reference sequence). Filled out from reference TRBV5-5 and TRBJ2-2, the complete variable domain reads DAGVTQSPTHLIKTRGQQVTLRCSPISGHKSVSWYQQVLGQGPQFIFQYYEKEERGRGNFPDRFSARQFPNYSSELNVNALLLGDSALYLCASSVRGPANTGELFFGEGSRLTVL.

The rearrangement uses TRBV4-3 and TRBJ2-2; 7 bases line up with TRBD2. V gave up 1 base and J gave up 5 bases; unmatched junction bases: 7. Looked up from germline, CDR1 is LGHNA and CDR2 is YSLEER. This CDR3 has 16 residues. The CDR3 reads CASSQGLRGSTGELFF. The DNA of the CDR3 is TGCGCCAGCAGCCAAGGCCTGCGGGGGAGTACCGGGGAGCTGTTTTTT.

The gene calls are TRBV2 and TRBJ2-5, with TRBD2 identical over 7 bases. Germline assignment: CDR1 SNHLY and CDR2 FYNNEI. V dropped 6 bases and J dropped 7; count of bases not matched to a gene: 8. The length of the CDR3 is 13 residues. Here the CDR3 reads CASRGPGGGTQYF. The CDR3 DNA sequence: TGTGCCAGCAGGGGCCCGGGAGGAGGGACCCAGTACTTC. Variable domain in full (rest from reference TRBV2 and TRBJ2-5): EPEVTQTPSHQVTQMGQEVILRCVPISNHLYFYWYRQILGQKVEFLVSFYNNEISEKSEIFDDQFSVERPDGSNFTLKIRSTKLEDSAMYFCASRGPGGGTQYFGPGTRLLVL.

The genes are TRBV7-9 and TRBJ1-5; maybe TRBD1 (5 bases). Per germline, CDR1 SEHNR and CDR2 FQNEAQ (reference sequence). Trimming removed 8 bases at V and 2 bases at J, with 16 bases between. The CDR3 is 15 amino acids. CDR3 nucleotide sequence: TGTGCCAGCCAACCGGGGGTGATGGGCAATCAGCCCCAGCATTTT. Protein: CASQPGVMGNQPQHF.

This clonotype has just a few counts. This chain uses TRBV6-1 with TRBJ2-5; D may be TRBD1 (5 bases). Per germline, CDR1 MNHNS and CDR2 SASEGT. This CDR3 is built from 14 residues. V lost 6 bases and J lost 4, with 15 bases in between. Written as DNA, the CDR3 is TGTGCCAGCAGATCGAGTACAGGCGTAGAGACCCAGTACTTC. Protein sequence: CASRSSTGVETQYF.

CDR3 protein: CASSFLTGLSYNEQFF. As DNA, the CDR3 is TGTGCCAGCAGCTTCCTGACAGGGCTATCCTACAATGAGCAGTTCTTC. The chain carries TRBV7-2 and TRBJ2-1, with 7 nucleotides matching TRBD1. The CDR3 extends over 16 amino acids. Per the germline V gene, CDR1 is SGHTA and CDR2 is FQGNSA. V was pared by 3 bases and J by 1 base, with 6 bases of the junction left unmatched.

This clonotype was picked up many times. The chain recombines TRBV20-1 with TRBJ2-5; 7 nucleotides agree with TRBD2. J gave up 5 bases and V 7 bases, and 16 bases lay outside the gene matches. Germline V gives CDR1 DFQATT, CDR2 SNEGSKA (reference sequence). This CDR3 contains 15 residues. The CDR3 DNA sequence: TGCAGTGTCGACGGTGGGGGACTAACCAGGGAGACCCAGTACTTC. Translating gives CSVDGGGLTRETQYF.

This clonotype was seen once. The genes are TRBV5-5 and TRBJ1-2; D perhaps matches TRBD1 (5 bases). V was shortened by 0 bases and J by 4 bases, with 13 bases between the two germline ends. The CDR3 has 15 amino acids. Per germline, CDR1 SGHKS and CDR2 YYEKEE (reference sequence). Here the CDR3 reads CASSLARGISYGYTF. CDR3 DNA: TGTGCCAGCAGCTTGGCCCGGGGGATTTCCTATGGCTACACCTTC.